Below are 26 T cell receptor beta chains sequenced from a single sample in a study of T-cell memory formation after mild COVID-19. TCRdb analysed the 5' RACE reads with MiXCR anew, one entry per CDR3 protein. Of about 320,000 distinct CDR3 sequences listed, roughly an eighth are singletons. Specimen: PBMCs or a T cell subset sorted from them (not recorded which). The receptors were gathered from a man aged 18 to 35 who had mild COVID-19 (a few samples of this study predate the infection). Cell type and time point are not known.

J is TRBJ1-2 and V is TRBV20-1; the D gene is possibly TRBD1 (5 bases). V lost 0 bases and J 9 bases, leaving 20 bases between the germline ends. The CDR3 has 15 residues. Germline V gene lookup returns CDR1 DFQATT and CDR2 SNEGSKA (reference sequence). Here the CDR3 reads CSARDWRRGNTSYTF. For the CDR3, the DNA is TGCAGTGCTAGAGATTGGAGACGGGGGAATACAAGCTACACCTTC.

The chain carries TRBV20-1 and TRBJ2-7; no clear D. The germline CDR1 and CDR2 sequences are DFQATT and SNEGSKA (reference sequence). CDR3 length equals 13 residues. Trimming removed 2 bases from V and 2 bases from J, with 10 bases in between. In nucleotides, the CDR3 is TGCAGTGCTAGATCACGGACGGCCTACGAGCAGTACTTC. Amino acids: CSARSRTAYEQYF.

This clonotype was recorded a few times. A much larger clone differs from this one at a single base, so this may be a read error. V gene TRBV27 combines with J gene TRBJ2-3; D is possibly TRBD1 (7 bases). Germline V gene lookup returns CDR1 MNHEY and CDR2 SMNVEV (reference sequence). The CDR3 has 14 amino acids. V lost 6 bases to trimming and J lost 1 base, with 11 bases between them. As DNA, the CDR3 is TGTGCCAGCAGACCCAGGGGGGGCACAGATACGCAGTATTTT. Protein product: CASRPRGGTDTQYF.

In its sample, this clonotype was seen a few times. This chain connects TRBV5-1 to TRBJ2-3; 10 nucleotides align to TRBD2. This CDR3 contains 17 residues. CDR1 is SGHRS, CDR2 YFSETQ, per germline. After removal of 3 bases from V and 2 bases from J, the junction contained 9 bases not matched to a gene. The CDR3: CASSSTLAGGTTDTQYF. CDR3 DNA: TGCGCCAGCAGCTCCACCTTAGCGGGGGGAACCACAGATACGCAGTATTTT. The complete variable domain, with remaining parts taken from reference TRBV5-1 and TRBJ2-3, reads KAGVTQTPRYLIKTRGQQVTLSCSPISGHRSVSWYQQTPGQGLQFLFEYFSETQRNKGNFPGRFSGRQFSNSRSEMNVSTLELGDSALYLCASSSTLAGGTTDTQYFGPGTRLTVL.

The gene calls are TRBV3-1 and TRBJ1-2; 7 nucleotides agree with TRBD1. The J segment lost 4 bases and the V segment lost 0 bases, leaving 5 bases of the junction unmatched. Germline lookup yields CDR1 LGHDT and CDR2 YNNKEL (reference sequence). CDR3 length equals 15 residues. CDR3 nucleotides: TGTGCCAGCAGCCAAGACTCGACAGGGACCTATGGCTACACCTTC. Encoded protein: CASSQDSTGTYGYTF.

The V gene is TRBV6-4, the J gene TRBJ1-2; maybe TRBD1 (5 bases). This CDR3 comprises 14 residues. V was trimmed by 4 bases and J by 14 bases, leaving 23 bases between them. Germline values: CDR1 MRHNA, CDR2 SNTAGT. As DNA, the CDR3 is TGTGCCAGCAGTGTCGAACGGGACGCCGGGGGTTATACCTTC. It translates to CASSVERDAGGYTF.

This clonotype was found a few times. The chain is built from TRBV7-2 and TRBJ2-7; maybe TRBD2 (5 bases). Germline V gives CDR1 SGHTA, CDR2 FQGNSA. The CDR3 runs to 14 residues. The V gene lost 6 bases and the J gene lost 6 bases, with 18 bases spanning the gap. In nucleotides, the CDR3 is TGTGCCAGCAGTCTCTACGCTGCTGGAGGCGAGCAGTACTTC. It codes for CASSLYAAGGEQYF.

About this clonotype itself: One end of the junction does not line up with germline, which may come from a read error. The V gene is TRBV7-9, the J gene TRBJ2-7; TRBD2 matches at 9 bases. The CDR3 contains 15 residues. Germline values: CDR1 SEHNR, CDR2 FQNEAQ (reference sequence). CDR3 in DNA: TGTGCCAGCAGCCTAGCGGGACTGCGTGACGACGAGCAGTACTTC. This encodes CASSLAGLRDDEQYF.

This clonotype was counted between two and nine times. The chain uses TRBV21-1 and TRBJ2-7; the D segment call TRBD1 is taken from the table without a DNA check. TRBV21-1 is a pseudogene. CDR3 length equals 17 residues. The DNA of the CDR3 is TGTGCCTCTCCGGGACAGGGGACCTCCCATCCTTCCTACGAGCAGTACGTC. It encodes CASPGQGTSHPSYEQYV.

This clonotype came up a few times. The J gene is TRBJ2-3, the V gene TRBV11-2, with D possibly being TRBD1 (6 bases). The V gene's germline CDR1 is SGHAT and CDR2 FQNNGV. Between the trimmed V and J ends, which lost 3 bases and 2 bases, there was a span of 24 bases. This CDR3 has 19 amino acids. CDR3 DNA: TGTGCCAGCAGCTTCCCCGAGCAAGGGGGTCGCGCATACACAGATACGCAGTATTTT. This encodes CASSFPEQGGRAYTDTQYF.

This clonotype turned up a few times. The J gene is TRBJ1-2, the V gene TRBV20-1; a weak D match, TRBD1 (5 bases). CDR1 DFQATT and CDR2 SNEGSKA come from the germline V gene (reference sequence). The CDR3 extends over 13 amino acids. V lost 7 bases, J lost 7 bases, and 19 bases lay in between. The CDR3, as DNA: TGCAGTGTCCCGTCCGGGACCCGCTTTGGCTACACCTTC. Translating it yields CSVPSGTRFGYTF.

The chain uses TRBV24-1 and TRBJ1-2, with 7 bases aligning to TRBD1. J was trimmed by 0 bases and V by 4 bases; bases with no gene match: 16. The CDR3 runs to 19 residues. Germline CDR1 KGHDR, CDR2 SFDVKD. The CDR3 DNA reads TGTGCCACCAGTGACGGAGCCCGAGGATACAGGGGAACTAACTATGGCTACACCTTC. Its translation is CATSDGARGYRGTNYGYTF.

This clonotype was observed at least ten times. The chain employs TRBV29-1 and TRBJ1-1; 10 bases fit TRBD1. After removal of 4 bases from V and 5 bases from J, the junction contained 7 bases not matched to a gene. The germline CDR1 and CDR2 sequences are SQVTM and ANQGSEA. This CDR3 has 14 amino acids. The CDR3 DNA follows: TGCAGCGTTGTCGACAGGGGGCAAGGAACTGAAGCTTTCTTT. It translates to CSVVDRGQGTEAFF.

V is TRBV6-6 and J is TRBJ2-7, with TRBD2 matching 9 bases. V trimming: 2 bases; J trimming: 5 bases; junction bases outside the gene matches: 13. Germline values: CDR1 MNHNY, CDR2 SVGAGI (reference sequence). This CDR3 region has 17 residues. This chain's CDR3 is CASSYAPSGAFVHEQYF. The CDR3, as DNA: TGTGCCAGCAGTTACGCTCCTAGCGGGGCATTCGTACACGAGCAGTACTTC.

This clonotype showed up just a few times. V usage is TRBV6-4 and J usage is TRBJ2-1; perhaps TRBD1 as D (6 bases). Germline-derived CDR1 and CDR2 are MRHNA and SNTAGT. V was cut by 3 bases and J by 0 bases, with 9 bases left in between. The CDR3 is made up of 15 amino acids. The CDR3 DNA follows: TGTGCCAGCAGTGAGGGGGCGGGCTCCTACAATGAGCAGTTCTTC. This gives the protein CASSEGAGSYNEQFF.

This chain uses TRBV11-3 with TRBJ2-3, with D perhaps matching TRBD2 (6 bases). Germline V gives CDR1 SGHNT, CDR2 YENEEA. Trimming removed 1 base from V and 4 bases from J, with 12 bases in between. The CDR3 is 15 amino acids. CDR3 sequence reads: CASSLGQGGADTQYF. The CDR3 coding sequence is TGTGCCAGCAGCTTAGGGCAGGGAGGCGCAGATACGCAGTATTTT.

There are a few counts of this clonotype. The chain combines TRBV20-1 with TRBJ1-2, with TRBD1 as a possible D gene (5 bases). From germline, CDR1 is DFQATT and CDR2 SNEGSKA (reference sequence). The ends were cut back, 1 base at V and 4 bases at J, with 13 bases in the middle. The CDR3 extends over 14 amino acids. CDR3 amino acids: CSARVLGQTYGYTF. CDR3 in DNA: TGCAGTGCTAGAGTTCTAGGACAAACCTATGGCTACACCTTC.

The rearrangement joins TRBV12-3 or TRBV12-4 to TRBJ2-1; 8 bases are shared with TRBD2. With 7 bases clipped from V and 7 bases from J, the junction kept 15 bases outside the gene matches. This CDR3 has 16 residues. The CDR3 protein is CASTFEFRGGENEQFF. CDR3 coding DNA: TGTGCCAGCACCTTCGAGTTCCGGGGGGGCGAGAATGAGCAGTTCTTC.

The chain carries TRBV29-1 and TRBJ1-1, with a possible D match to TRBD1 (5 bases). This CDR3 contains 15 residues. V gave up 5 bases and J gave up 2 bases, with 18 bases separating them. Germline V CDR1 and CDR2: SQVTM, ANQGSEA. The CDR3 is CSVNLRGQFNTEAFF. DNA for the CDR3: TGCAGCGTTAACTTACGGGGCCAATTCAACACTGAAGCTTTCTTT.

The rearrangement joins TRBV6-5 to TRBJ1-2; 9 positions match TRBD1. The CDR3 runs to 15 residues. Germline CDR1 and CDR2: MNHEY and SVGAGI. V gave up 6 bases and J gave up 4 bases; unmatched junction bases: 9. Here the CDR3 reads CASRPGTGPRYGYTF. CDR3 nucleotide sequence: TGTGCCAGCAGGCCTGGGACAGGGCCCCGCTATGGCTACACCTTC.

V and J are TRBV20-1 and TRBJ2-1, with a weak D call TRBD2 (7 bases). Between the trimmed V and J ends, which lost 3 bases and 0 bases, there was a span of 9 bases. The CDR3 spans 14 residues. Germline V gene lookup returns CDR1 DFQATT and CDR2 SNEGSKA (reference sequence). In DNA, the CDR3 is TGCAGTGCTAGCGGGGGGCCCTCCTACAATGAGCAGTTCTTC. Translated: CSASGGPSYNEQFF.

The chain links TRBV5-4 to TRBJ2-2, with a tentative D call TRBD1 (6 bases). With 5 bases removed from V and 9 bases from J, the gap between germline ends came to 14 bases. Germline V lookup: CDR1 SGHNT, CDR2 YYREEE (reference sequence). The CDR3 is 13 amino acids. CDR3 DNA sequence: TGTGCCAGCAGTTATGGGGGCAACCGGGAGCTGTTTTTT. Translating it yields CASSYGGNRELFF.

This chain connects TRBV12-3 or TRBV12-4 to TRBJ1-6; D is unresolved. The V end lost 3 bases, the J end lost 9 bases, and 6 bases lay between the germline ends. The CDR3 covers 12 residues. CDR3 amino acids: CASSFRGSPLHF. In nucleotides, the CDR3 is TGTGCCAGCAGTTTTCGGGGTTCACCCCTCCACTTT.

V gene TRBV19 combines with J gene TRBJ2-5, with D perhaps matching TRBD1 (6 bases). V lost 8 bases, J lost 6 bases, and 16 bases lay in between. The CDR3 length is 13 residues. Germline V gene lookup returns CDR1 LNHDA and CDR2 SQIVND (reference sequence). The CDR3 spells CASRTVAGQTQYF. The CDR3 bases are TGTGCCAGTCGGACAGTGGCGGGTCAGACCCAGTACTTC.

The chain links TRBV25-1 to TRBJ2-4; tentative D call: TRBD1 (5 bases). Germline V gene data show CDR1 as MGHDK and CDR2 as SYGVNS. Trimming took 4 bases from V and 8 from J, leaving 15 bases between them. This CDR3 is built from 14 residues. CDR3 in amino acids: CASSASVGPDIQYF. The CDR3 DNA sequence: TGTGCCAGCAGTGCCTCTGTGGGGCCGGACATTCAGTACTTC.

This clonotype was observed a few times. The chain recombines TRBV3-1 with TRBJ1-1; D is uncertain. CDR1 is LGHDT, CDR2 YNNKEL, per germline (reference sequence). The germline V and J ends were trimmed by 0 bases and 1 base, with 15 bases remaining between them. The CDR3 runs 17 residues. In DNA form, the CDR3 reads TGTGCCAGCAGCCAAGATAGCTACGTCCTGGGGAACACTGAAGCTTTCTTT. It encodes CASSQDSYVLGNTEAFF.